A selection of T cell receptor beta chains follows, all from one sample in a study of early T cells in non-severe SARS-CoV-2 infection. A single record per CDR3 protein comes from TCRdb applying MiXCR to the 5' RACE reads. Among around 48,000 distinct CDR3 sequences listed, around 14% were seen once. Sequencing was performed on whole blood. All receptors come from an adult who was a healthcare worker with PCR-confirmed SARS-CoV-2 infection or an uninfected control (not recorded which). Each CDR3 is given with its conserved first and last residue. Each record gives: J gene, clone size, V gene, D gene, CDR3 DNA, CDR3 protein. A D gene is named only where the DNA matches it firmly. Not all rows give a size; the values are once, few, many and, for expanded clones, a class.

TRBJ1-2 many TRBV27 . TGTGCCAGCAGTTTGATGCAGGGAGGCCTCTATGGCTACACCTTC CASSLMQGGLYGYTF
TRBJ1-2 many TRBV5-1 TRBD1 TGCGCCAGCAGCTTGGGAAAGGGGGCGAGGAATGGCTACACCTTC CASSLGKGARNGYTF
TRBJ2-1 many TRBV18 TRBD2 TGTGCCAGCTCGCTTAGGGGCGGGGGGCCCTCGACCTACAATGAGCAGTTCTTC CASSLRGGGPSTYNEQFF
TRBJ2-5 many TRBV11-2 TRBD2 TGTGCCAGCAGCTTAGATCGAGAACTAGCGGGAAGAGGGACCCAGTACTTC CASSLDRELAGRGTQYF
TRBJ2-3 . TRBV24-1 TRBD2 TGTGCCACCAGTGCAGCGGGAGCGACAGATACGCAGTATTTT CATSAAGATDTQYF
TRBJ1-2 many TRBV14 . TGTGCCAGCAGCCAAGGTGCTAACTATGGCTACACCTTC CASSQGANYGYTF
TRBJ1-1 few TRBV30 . TGTGCCTGGAGTCTCGGGGGCCGGACTGAAGCTTTCTTT CAWSLGGRTEAFF
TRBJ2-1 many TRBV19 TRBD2 TGTGCCAGTAGTGAAGCGGGATCCTACAATGAGCAGTTCTTC CASSEAGSYNEQFF
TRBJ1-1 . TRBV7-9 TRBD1 TGTGCCAGCACCGGTGTCGGGACAGGGGGCGGGACTGAAGCTTTCTTT CASTGVGTGGGTEAFF
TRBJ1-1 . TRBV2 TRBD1 TGTGCCAGCAGTAGTCGGACAGGGAACACTGAAGCTTTCTTT CASSSRTGNTEAFF
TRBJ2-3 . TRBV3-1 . TGTGCCAGCAGCCCCCTACTAGGGGCGCAGTATTTT CASSPLLGAQYF
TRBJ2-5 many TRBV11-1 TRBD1 TGTGCCAGCAGCTTTACCGGGACAGGGGGCCAAGAGACCCAGTACTTC CASSFTGTGGQETQYF
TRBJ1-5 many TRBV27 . TGTGCCAGCAGTACGTCCCGGGTCCTCATGGGTCAGCCCCAGCATTTT CASSTSRVLMGQPQHF
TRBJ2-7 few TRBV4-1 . TGCGCCAGCAGCCAAGAGGGTTTAGGTTACGAGCAGTACTTC CASSQEGLGYEQYF
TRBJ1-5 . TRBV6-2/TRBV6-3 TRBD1 TGTGCCAGCAGTTCCCAGGGGGACAATCAGCCCCAGCATTTT CASSSQGDNQPQHF
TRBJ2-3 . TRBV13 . TGTGCCAGCAGCTTTTCCTCGGTGGCAGATACGCAGTATTTT CASSFSSVADTQYF
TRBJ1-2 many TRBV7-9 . TGTGCCAGCAGCTTAGAACGGGGATGGGATGGCTACACCTTC CASSLERGWDGYTF
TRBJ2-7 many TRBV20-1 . TGCAGTGCGCCGAAGTCGGGGACCTACGAGCAGTACTTC CSAPKSGTYEQYF
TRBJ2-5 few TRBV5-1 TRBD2 TGCGCCAGCAGCACACGACGGGCCAGCGGGGGCGAGACCCAGTACTTC CASSTRRASGGETQYF
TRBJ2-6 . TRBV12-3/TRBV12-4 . TGTGCCAGCAGTTTTAGCCCAAGCTCTGGGGCCAACGTCCTGACTTTC CASSFSPSSGANVLTF
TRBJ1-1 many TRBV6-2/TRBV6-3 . TGTGCCAGCAGCCCTTACGGGGGGGCCCTCATAGAAGCTTTCTTT CASSPYGGALIEAFF
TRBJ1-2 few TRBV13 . TGTGCCAGCACGGATCTTTCATATGGCTACACCTTC CASTDLSYGYTF
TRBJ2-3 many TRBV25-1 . TGTGCCAGCAGTGAATTCGATGATACGCAGTATTTT CASSEFDDTQYF
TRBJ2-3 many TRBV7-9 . TGTGCCCCAACCCCAGCCAGGAGCACAGATACGCAGTATTTT CAPTPARSTDTQYF
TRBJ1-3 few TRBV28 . TGTGCCACCTATGAGGATTCTGGAAACACCATATATTTT CATYEDSGNTIYF
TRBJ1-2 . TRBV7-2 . TGTGCCAGCAGCTTAGGACCGAACTATGGCTACACCTTC CASSLGPNYGYTF
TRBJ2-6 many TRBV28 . TGTGCCAGCAGTTTTGAGCACTCTGGGGCCAACGTCCTGACTTTC CASSFEHSGANVLTF
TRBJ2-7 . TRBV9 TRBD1 TGTGCCAGCAGCGTGGGGACAGATTACTACGAGCAGTACTTC CASSVGTDYYEQYF
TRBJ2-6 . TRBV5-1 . TGCGCCAGCAGCCCCGCCCTCTCTGGGGCCAACGTCCTGACTTTC CASSPALSGANVLTF
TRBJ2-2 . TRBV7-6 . TGTGCCAGCAGCCTACCACCGAACACCGGGGAGCTGTTTTTT CASSLPPNTGELFF
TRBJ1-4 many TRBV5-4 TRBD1 TGTGCCAGCAACAACAGGGGTGGATTAGACGAAAAACTGTTTTTT CASNNRGGLDEKLFF
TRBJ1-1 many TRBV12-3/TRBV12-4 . TGTGCCAGCAGACCTGGACGGATGAACACTGAAGCTTTCTTT CASRPGRMNTEAFF
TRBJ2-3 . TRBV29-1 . TGCAGCGTTGGTGCCCACACAGATACGCAGTATTTT CSVGAHTDTQYF